These T cell receptor beta chains were read from a single sample in a study of OX40 agonist ivuxolimab in advanced cancers. The protocol was immunoSEQ multiplex PCR, while the TCRdb copy is restricted to in-frame clones and leaves out a portion. The repertoire holds around 70,000 clones, with 75% to 90% as singletons. Here the sequenced sample was CD4+ or CD8+ T cells sorted from blood, taken in a trial of the OX40 agonist ivuxolimab. The receptors originated from an adult with an advanced solid tumor such as melanoma, head and neck, liver or kidney cancer. CDR3s include the opening cysteine and the closing phenylalanine or tryptophan. A D gene is named only where the DNA matches it firmly. Rows may omit the clone size; those that give it use once, few, many or a size class.

V gene: TRBV29-1
D gene: -
CDR3 length: 13
J gene: TRBJ1-2
clone size: once
CDR3 DNA: TGCAGCGTTGAAGTACCCACTAACTATGGCTACACCTTC
CDR3 protein: CSVEVPTNYGYTF

V gene: TRBV4-1
D gene: -
CDR3 length: 16
J gene: TRBJ2-2
clone size: -
CDR3 DNA: TGCGCCAGCAGCCCGAGGACCCTTCTTGGCACCGGGGAGCTGTTTTTT
CDR3 protein: CASSPRTLLGTGELFF

V gene: TRBV14
D gene: TRBD1
CDR3 length: 16
J gene: TRBJ2-5
clone size: few
CDR3 DNA: TGTGCCAGCAGCCGAGAACGGCAGGGGGCGTTGGAGACCCAGTACTTC
CDR3 protein: CASSRERQGALETQYF

V gene: TRBV15
D gene: -
CDR3 length: 14
J gene: TRBJ1-1
clone size: -
CDR3 DNA: TGTGCCACCAGCAGAGGAGCCAGTCTGACTGAAGCTTTCTTT
CDR3 protein: CATSRGASLTEAFF

V gene: TRBV6-5
D gene: -
CDR3 length: 14
J gene: TRBJ1-2
clone size: -
CDR3 DNA: TGTGCCAGCAGTGAATACGGCAGTAACTATGGCTACACCTTC
CDR3 protein: CASSEYGSNYGYTF

V gene: TRBV6-6
D gene: -
CDR3 length: 14
J gene: TRBJ1-1
clone size: -
CDR3 DNA: TGTGCCAGCAGTTACCTGAATAGGGAAACTGAAGCTTTCTTT
CDR3 protein: CASSYLNRETEAFF

V gene: TRBV15
D gene: TRBD1
CDR3 length: 14
J gene: TRBJ2-7
clone size: -
CDR3 DNA: TGTGCCACCAGCAGAGAAAGGGGGCCGTACGAGCAGTACTTC
CDR3 protein: CATSRERGPYEQYF

V gene: TRBV18
D gene: -
CDR3 length: 14
J gene: TRBJ1-1
clone size: -
CDR3 DNA: TGTGCCAGCTCACCTCAAGGGTTGAACACTGAAGCTTTCTTT
CDR3 protein: CASSPQGLNTEAFF

V gene: TRBV29-1
D gene: -
CDR3 length: 11
J gene: TRBJ2-1
clone size: -
CDR3 DNA: TGCAGCGTTGTTACCGTCAATGAGCAGTTCTTC
CDR3 protein: CSVVTVNEQFF

V gene: TRBV7-9
D gene: -
CDR3 length: 10
J gene: TRBJ2-1
clone size: -
CDR3 DNA: TGTGCCACGGCGGGGAATGAGCAGTTCTTC
CDR3 protein: CATAGNEQFF

V gene: TRBV11-2
D gene: TRBD2
CDR3 length: 15
J gene: TRBJ2-1
clone size: -
CDR3 DNA: TGTGCCAGCAGCTTAGGTGCGGGGGGGAGGGATGAGCAGTTCTTC
CDR3 protein: CASSLGAGGRDEQFF

V gene: TRBV7-9
D gene: -
CDR3 length: 13
J gene: TRBJ2-5
clone size: -
CDR3 DNA: TGTGCCATCCCTAGGGGTTCCCAAGAGACCCAGTACTTC
CDR3 protein: CAIPRGSQETQYF

V gene: TRBV9
D gene: -
CDR3 length: 13
J gene: TRBJ2-7
clone size: few
CDR3 DNA: TGTGCCAGCAGCGTAGTGTCTACCTACGAGCAGTACTTC
CDR3 protein: CASSVVSTYEQYF

V gene: TRBV11-3
D gene: TRBD2
CDR3 length: 15
J gene: TRBJ2-2
clone size: -
CDR3 DNA: TGTGCCAGCAGCTTAGGGGCGGGAGGGCCCGGGGAGCTGTTTTTT
CDR3 protein: CASSLGAGGPGELFF

V gene: TRBV5-6
D gene: TRBD1
CDR3 length: 14
J gene: TRBJ2-7
clone size: -
CDR3 DNA: TGTGCCAGCAGCTTGTGGGACAGGGAACACGAGCAGTACTTC
CDR3 protein: CASSLWDREHEQYF

V gene: TRBV5-1
D gene: TRBD1
CDR3 length: 15
J gene: TRBJ2-7
clone size: -
CDR3 DNA: TGCGCCAGCAGCGAACAGGGGGCGTCACGGTACGAGCAGTACTTC
CDR3 protein: CASSEQGASRYEQYF

V gene: TRBV5-1
D gene: TRBD1
CDR3 length: 15
J gene: TRBJ1-4
clone size: once
CDR3 DNA: TGCGCCAGCAGCTCTACAGGGGCGACTAATGAAAAACTGTTTTTT
CDR3 protein: CASSSTGATNEKLFF

V gene: TRBV5-1
D gene: -
CDR3 length: 14
J gene: TRBJ2-5
clone size: -
CDR3 DNA: TGCGCCAGCAGCTTGGCCGGGCAGCAAGAGACCCAGTACTTC
CDR3 protein: CASSLAGQQETQYF

V gene: TRBV7-2
D gene: TRBD1
CDR3 length: 17
J gene: TRBJ2-6
clone size: -
CDR3 DNA: TGTGCCAGCAGCTTGGATCCCGACAGGGTTGGGGCCAACGTCCTGACTTTC
CDR3 protein: CASSLDPDRVGANVLTF

V gene: TRBV12-5
D gene: -
CDR3 length: 14
J gene: TRBJ2-5
clone size: -
CDR3 DNA: TGTGCTAGTGGTTTGGGCTCTAGCGAAGAGACCCAGTACTTC
CDR3 protein: CASGLGSSEETQYF

V gene: TRBV27
D gene: TRBD2
CDR3 length: 15
J gene: TRBJ2-2
clone size: -
CDR3 DNA: TGTGCCAGCAGTTCTAGCGGGACGAACACCGGGGAGCTGTTTTTT
CDR3 protein: CASSSSGTNTGELFF

V gene: TRBV7-9
D gene: TRBD1
CDR3 length: 14
J gene: TRBJ2-7
clone size: -
CDR3 DNA: TGTGCCAGCAGCTTGGGACAGCAGCATAACGAGCAGTACTTC
CDR3 protein: CASSLGQQHNEQYF

V gene: TRBV6-6
D gene: -
CDR3 length: 15
J gene: TRBJ1-1
clone size: -
CDR3 DNA: TGTGCCAGCAGTTACGGGCAGGGGAGAAATCCTGAAGCTTTCTTT
CDR3 protein: CASSYGQGRNPEAFF

V gene: TRBV13
D gene: -
CDR3 length: 14
J gene: TRBJ2-3
clone size: -
CDR3 DNA: TGTGCCAGCTCACTACGGGGTAGCACAGATACGCAGTATTTT
CDR3 protein: CASSLRGSTDTQYF

V gene: TRBV10-3
D gene: TRBD2
CDR3 length: 15
J gene: TRBJ2-7
clone size: once
CDR3 DNA: TGTGCCATGGGGCGGGGTAGCGGGCTCTCCTACGAGCAGTACTTC
CDR3 protein: CAMGRGSGLSYEQYF

V gene: TRBV28
D gene: -
CDR3 length: 13
J gene: TRBJ1-2
clone size: -
CDR3 DNA: TGTGCCAGCAGTTTCCGAGCCCCAAGTGGCTACACCTTC
CDR3 protein: CASSFRAPSGYTF

V gene: TRBV4-3
D gene: TRBD1
CDR3 length: 14
J gene: TRBJ1-1
clone size: -
CDR3 DNA: TGCGCCAGCAGCCAAGAGCAGGGGGCCTCTGAAGCTTTCTTT
CDR3 protein: CASSQEQGASEAFF

V gene: TRBV5-1
D gene: -
CDR3 length: 16
J gene: TRBJ2-7
clone size: once
CDR3 DNA: TGCGCCAGCAGCTTGGGAGGGAACCCGAAATCCTACGAGCAGTACTTC
CDR3 protein: CASSLGGNPKSYEQYF

V gene: TRBV28
D gene: -
CDR3 length: 13
J gene: TRBJ1-5
clone size: -
CDR3 DNA: TGTGCCAGCAGGGAGTATAGCAATCAGCCCCAGCATTTT
CDR3 protein: CASREYSNQPQHF

V gene: TRBV9
D gene: TRBD1
CDR3 length: 15
J gene: TRBJ2-7
clone size: -
CDR3 DNA: TGTGCCAGCAGCTCTGCCGGGACAGGTGACTACGAGCAGTACTTC
CDR3 protein: CASSSAGTGDYEQYF

V gene: TRBV7-3
D gene: -
CDR3 length: 14
J gene: TRBJ1-1
clone size: once
CDR3 DNA: TGTGCCAGCAGCGGATTGGGGGCGGGCACTGAAGCTTTCTTT
CDR3 protein: CASSGLGAGTEAFF

V gene: TRBV5-1
D gene: -
CDR3 length: 13
J gene: TRBJ1-1
clone size: -
CDR3 DNA: TGCGCCAGCAGCTTGGGAGGGAACACTGAAGCTTTCTTT
CDR3 protein: CASSLGGNTEAFF

V gene: TRBV7-9
D gene: -
CDR3 length: 14
J gene: TRBJ1-1
clone size: -
CDR3 DNA: TGTGCCAGCAGCCCCGGGTCCGGAGGCACTGAAGCTTTCTTT
CDR3 protein: CASSPGSGGTEAFF

V gene: TRBV5-1
D gene: -
CDR3 length: 14
J gene: TRBJ2-1
clone size: few
CDR3 DNA: TGCGCCAGCAGCTTGCCCAACAGGCGCAATGAGCAGTTCTTC
CDR3 protein: CASSLPNRRNEQFF

V gene: TRBV18
D gene: TRBD1
CDR3 length: 15
J gene: TRBJ2-7
clone size: few
CDR3 DNA: TGTGCCAGCTCGCCCTTAGGACAGGGAATCTACGAGCAGTACTTC
CDR3 protein: CASSPLGQGIYEQYF

V gene: TRBV6-1
D gene: TRBD1
CDR3 length: 14
J gene: TRBJ1-4
clone size: -
CDR3 DNA: TGTGCCAGCAGCAGGGACAGGGGGGGTGAAAAACTGTTTTTT
CDR3 protein: CASSRDRGGEKLFF

V gene: TRBV18
D gene: -
CDR3 length: 15
J gene: TRBJ2-7
clone size: -
CDR3 DNA: TGTGCCAGCTCACCATCCCAGGGGGGGGTCTACGAGCAGTACTTC
CDR3 protein: CASSPSQGGVYEQYF

V gene: TRBV2
D gene: -
CDR3 length: 15
J gene: TRBJ2-7
clone size: -
CDR3 DNA: TGTGCCAGCAGTGTGGAACAGGGAAGAGGGTACGAGCAGTACTTC
CDR3 protein: CASSVEQGRGYEQYF

V gene: TRBV4-3
D gene: TRBD1
CDR3 length: 18
J gene: TRBJ2-1
clone size: -
CDR3 DNA: TGCGCCAGCAGCCAAAGCCCGGGACAGGGAAGCTCCTACAATGAGCAGTTCTTC
CDR3 protein: CASSQSPGQGSSYNEQFF

V gene: TRBV6-5
D gene: TRBD2
CDR3 length: 14
J gene: TRBJ2-7
clone size: once
CDR3 DNA: TGTGCCAGCAGCGCGGGACTAGCGGCCTACGAGCAGTACTTC
CDR3 protein: CASSAGLAAYEQYF

V gene: TRBV6-1
D gene: -
CDR3 length: 16
J gene: TRBJ1-2
clone size: -
CDR3 DNA: TGTGCCAGCAGTGAGTATAGGGCCACCCTCGCCTATGGCTACACCTTC
CDR3 protein: CASSEYRATLAYGYTF

V gene: TRBV5-1
D gene: -
CDR3 length: 12
J gene: TRBJ2-2
clone size: once
CDR3 DNA: TGCGCCAGCCAATTTCGGTCAGGGGAGCTGTTTTTT
CDR3 protein: CASQFRSGELFF

V gene: TRBV6-4
D gene: -
CDR3 length: 15
J gene: TRBJ1-5
clone size: -
CDR3 DNA: TGTGCCAGCAGTGATAGGCAGGTGATAAATCAGCCCCAGCATTTT
CDR3 protein: CASSDRQVINQPQHF